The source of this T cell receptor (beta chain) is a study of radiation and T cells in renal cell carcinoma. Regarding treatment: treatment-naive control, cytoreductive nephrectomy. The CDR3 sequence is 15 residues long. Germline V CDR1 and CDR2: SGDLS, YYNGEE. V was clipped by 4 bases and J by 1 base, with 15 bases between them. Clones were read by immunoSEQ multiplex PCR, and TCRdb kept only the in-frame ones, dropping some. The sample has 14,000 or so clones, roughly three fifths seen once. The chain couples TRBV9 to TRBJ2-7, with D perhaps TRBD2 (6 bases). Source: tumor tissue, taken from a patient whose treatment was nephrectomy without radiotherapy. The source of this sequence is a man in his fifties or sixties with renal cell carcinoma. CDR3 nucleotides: TGTGCCAGCAGCCCTCGCCGGGACTCTTCCTACGAGCAGTACTTC. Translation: CASSPRRDSSYEQYF.